Listed below are T cell receptor beta chains from one sample, sequenced in a study of blood T cells in healthy people across ages. MiXCR was run by TCRdb on the 5' RACE reads, yielding one entry per CDR3 protein. Seen here are about 1,500,000 distinct CDR3 sequences, about 30% observed once, and the top ten hold approximately 7.7%. Sequencing used blood. Receptor source: a woman under 40 in good health. Each CDR3 is given with its conserved first and last residue. Each record gives: J gene, clone size, D gene, V gene, CDR3 DNA, CDR3 protein. A D gene is named only where the DNA matches it firmly. Clone size is shown for a subset of rows, as once, few, many or a class of expanded clone.

J gene: TRBJ2-1
clone size: few
D gene: TRBD2
V gene: TRBV20-1
CDR3 DNA: TGCAGTGCTCAGGGACTAGCGGGAGCCCCCGAGCAGTTCTTC
CDR3 protein: CSAQGLAGAPEQFF

J gene: TRBJ2-3
clone size: -
D gene: -
V gene: TRBV2
CDR3 DNA: TGTGCCAGCAGTGAAGGGAGGACAGCGAGCACAGATACGCAGTATTTT
CDR3 protein: CASSEGRTASTDTQYF

J gene: TRBJ2-7
clone size: -
D gene: TRBD1
V gene: TRBV30
CDR3 DNA: TGTGCCTGGGGAGGACAGGGGTACGAGCAGTACTTC
CDR3 protein: CAWGGQGYEQYF

J gene: TRBJ1-2
clone size: few
D gene: -
V gene: TRBV6-5
CDR3 DNA: TGTGCCAGCAGTTATACTCATGGCTACACCTTC
CDR3 protein: CASSYTHGYTF

J gene: TRBJ1-2
clone size: many
D gene: -
V gene: TRBV12-3/TRBV12-4
CDR3 DNA: TGTGCCAGCAGCTCCCAGGGGCCCTATGGCTACACCTTC
CDR3 protein: CASSSQGPYGYTF

J gene: TRBJ2-7
clone size: few
D gene: -
V gene: TRBV5-5
CDR3 DNA: TGTGCCAGCAGCTTCCCGCTTTCTTACGAGCAGTACTTC
CDR3 protein: CASSFPLSYEQYF

J gene: TRBJ2-3
clone size: -
D gene: TRBD2
V gene: TRBV12-3/TRBV12-4
CDR3 DNA: TGTGCCAGCATCCAAGCGGGGGGCGACACAGATGCGCAGTATTTT
CDR3 protein: CASIQAGGDTDAQYF

J gene: TRBJ2-1
clone size: -
D gene: -
V gene: TRBV20-1
CDR3 DNA: TGCAGTGCTAGAGGTGGGTTCGGCAATGAGCAGTTCTTC
CDR3 protein: CSARGGFGNEQFF

J gene: TRBJ1-1
clone size: few
D gene: -
V gene: TRBV5-1
CDR3 DNA: TGCGCCAGCCTGGGGGAGAACACTGAAGCTTTCTTT
CDR3 protein: CASLGENTEAFF

J gene: TRBJ1-2
clone size: few
D gene: -
V gene: TRBV5-1
CDR3 DNA: TGCGCCAGCAGCTTGGAATATTTTCGGGACTTCTATGGCTACACCTTC
CDR3 protein: CASSLEYFRDFYGYTF

J gene: TRBJ1-2
clone size: -
D gene: TRBD1
V gene: TRBV28
CDR3 DNA: TGTGCCAGCAGTTCCTCGGGACAGGGGACCTATGGCTACACCTTC
CDR3 protein: CASSSSGQGTYGYTF

J gene: TRBJ2-3
clone size: -
D gene: -
V gene: TRBV20-1
CDR3 DNA: TGCAGTGCTAGACCCTCGACCACAGATACGCAGTATTTT
CDR3 protein: CSARPSTTDTQYF

J gene: TRBJ2-1
clone size: -
D gene: TRBD2
V gene: TRBV27
CDR3 DNA: TGTGCCAGCAGTTATCGACCGAAGGGAGGGTATGAGCAGTTCTTC
CDR3 protein: CASSYRPKGGYEQFF

J gene: TRBJ2-3
clone size: few
D gene: -
V gene: TRBV2
CDR3 DNA: TGTGCCACCCAGAGCACAGATACGCAGTATTTT
CDR3 protein: CATQSTDTQYF

J gene: TRBJ2-7
clone size: -
D gene: -
V gene: TRBV4-3
CDR3 DNA: TGCGCCAGCAGCCAAGATCCCCTAGCAAATCCCTACAATGAGCAGTACTTC
CDR3 protein: CASSQDPLANPYNEQYF

J gene: TRBJ1-2
clone size: -
D gene: -
V gene: TRBV6-4
CDR3 DNA: TGTGCCAGCAGTGACGTCGGGGCGACGGGCGGCTACACCTTC
CDR3 protein: CASSDVGATGGYTF

J gene: TRBJ1-3
clone size: -
D gene: -
V gene: TRBV4-3
CDR3 DNA: TGCGCCAGCAGCGAGGACTATGCACGGGAAGCTGGAAACACCATATATTTT
CDR3 protein: CASSEDYAREAGNTIYF

J gene: TRBJ2-1
clone size: few
D gene: TRBD1
V gene: TRBV6-5
CDR3 DNA: TGTGCCAGCAGCCCACAGGGGGTCTATGAGCAGTTCTTC
CDR3 protein: CASSPQGVYEQFF

J gene: TRBJ2-1
clone size: -
D gene: -
V gene: TRBV4-1
CDR3 DNA: TGCGCCAGCAGCCAGCCCGAGACAGTTTCCTACAATGAGCAGTTCTTC
CDR3 protein: CASSQPETVSYNEQFF

J gene: TRBJ1-1
clone size: few
D gene: -
V gene: TRBV18
CDR3 DNA: TGTGCCAGCTCACCACTTGGACCAGGGAGGAACACTGAAGCTTTCTTT
CDR3 protein: CASSPLGPGRNTEAFF

J gene: TRBJ1-2
clone size: -
D gene: -
V gene: TRBV6-2/TRBV6-3
CDR3 DNA: TGTGCCAGCGGCCCGCGTGACAGGCCCCATGGCTACACCTTC
CDR3 protein: CASGPRDRPHGYTF

J gene: TRBJ2-5
clone size: -
D gene: -
V gene: TRBV5-6
CDR3 DNA: TGTGCCGGCAGCCAGAGGTGGGGCGGGACGGAAAAAGAGACCCAGTACTTC
CDR3 protein: CAGSQRWGGTEKETQYF

J gene: TRBJ1-2
clone size: once
D gene: -
V gene: TRBV29-1
CDR3 DNA: TGCAGCGTTGATACGCCGGTTGTCGGGACCGGGGACTTCTATGGCTACACCTTC
CDR3 protein: CSVDTPVVGTGDFYGYTF

J gene: TRBJ2-1
clone size: few
D gene: TRBD2
V gene: TRBV5-1
CDR3 DNA: TGCGCCAGCAGCCTGGAGCGGGATTACAATGAGCAGTTCTTC
CDR3 protein: CASSLERDYNEQFF

J gene: TRBJ2-1
clone size: once
D gene: TRBD2
V gene: TRBV5-1
CDR3 DNA: TGCGCCAGCAGCCTAGGGACTAGCGGGGGGGTCCACAATAAGCAGTTCTTC
CDR3 protein: CASSLGTSGGVHNKQFF

J gene: TRBJ2-1
clone size: few
D gene: -
V gene: TRBV20-1
CDR3 DNA: TGCAGTGCTAGGGCTATCCGGGACTTTTACAATGAGCAGTTCTTC
CDR3 protein: CSARAIRDFYNEQFF

J gene: TRBJ2-7
clone size: few
D gene: -
V gene: TRBV4-3
CDR3 DNA: TGCGCCAGCAGCCAAGACTATAACTGGTCGGTGTACGAGCAGTACTTC
CDR3 protein: CASSQDYNWSVYEQYF

J gene: TRBJ1-1
clone size: -
D gene: -
V gene: TRBV29-1
CDR3 DNA: TGCAGCGGATTTATGGGCACTGAAGCTTTCTTT
CDR3 protein: CSGFMGTEAFF

J gene: TRBJ2-7
clone size: few
D gene: TRBD1
V gene: TRBV28
CDR3 DNA: TGTGCCAGCAGTCCGACAGGGCTGACCTACGAGCAGTACTTC
CDR3 protein: CASSPTGLTYEQYF

J gene: TRBJ2-5
clone size: many
D gene: -
V gene: TRBV14
CDR3 DNA: TGTGCCAGCAGCCAGGAAGAGACCCAGTACTTC
CDR3 protein: CASSQEETQYF

J gene: TRBJ2-3
clone size: -
D gene: -
V gene: TRBV5-1
CDR3 DNA: TGCGCCAGCAGCTTGCACGGGACCGGCACAGATACGCAGTATTTT
CDR3 protein: CASSLHGTGTDTQYF

J gene: TRBJ1-2
clone size: many
D gene: TRBD1
V gene: TRBV6-6
CDR3 DNA: TGTGCCAGCAGCCAAGGACAGGGGAGGGGGATTTATGGCTACACCTTC
CDR3 protein: CASSQGQGRGIYGYTF

J gene: TRBJ1-5
clone size: -
D gene: -
V gene: TRBV28
CDR3 DNA: TGTGCCAGCAGGGCCTACAGCGTCAATCAGCCCCAGCATTTT
CDR3 protein: CASRAYSVNQPQHF

J gene: TRBJ2-5
clone size: -
D gene: TRBD1
V gene: TRBV25-1
CDR3 DNA: TGTGCCAGTGGAGACAGGGTTTTGGAGACCCAGTACTTC
CDR3 protein: CASGDRVLETQYF

J gene: TRBJ2-5
clone size: -
D gene: -
V gene: TRBV9
CDR3 DNA: TGTGCCAGCAGCCCATACTCTAGCCGAGGGGGCCAGTACTTC
CDR3 protein: CASSPYSSRGGQYF

J gene: TRBJ2-7
clone size: -
D gene: TRBD1
V gene: TRBV28
CDR3 DNA: TGTGCCAGCAGTTTACCGCAGGGGGTTTACGAGCAGTACTTC
CDR3 protein: CASSLPQGVYEQYF

J gene: TRBJ2-7
clone size: few
D gene: TRBD1
V gene: TRBV30
CDR3 DNA: TGTGCCTGGAGTTTCGGGACAGGACCCTACGAGCAGTACTTC
CDR3 protein: CAWSFGTGPYEQYF

J gene: TRBJ1-2
clone size: many
D gene: TRBD1
V gene: TRBV20-1
CDR3 DNA: TGCAGTGCTAGAGATGGGACAGGAGCCTATGGCTACACCTTC
CDR3 protein: CSARDGTGAYGYTF

J gene: TRBJ1-1
clone size: once
D gene: -
V gene: TRBV2
CDR3 DNA: TGTGCCAGCAGTTTCTGGGAGCACCTCATGAACACTGAAGCTTTCTTT
CDR3 protein: CASSFWEHLMNTEAFF

J gene: TRBJ2-5
clone size: -
D gene: -
V gene: TRBV20-1
CDR3 DNA: TGCAGTGCCCTTCCCGGCAGGGGAGAAGAGACCCAGTACTTC
CDR3 protein: CSALPGRGEETQYF

J gene: TRBJ2-1
clone size: few
D gene: TRBD2
V gene: TRBV7-2
CDR3 DNA: TGTGCCAGCAGCTTATTCACCGTGGGAGCGGGGATAAACAATGAGCAGTTCTTC
CDR3 protein: CASSLFTVGAGINNEQFF

J gene: TRBJ1-4
clone size: few
D gene: TRBD1
V gene: TRBV20-1
CDR3 DNA: TGCAGTGCTTGGACAGGGGGCACATCGGGACTGTTTTTT
CDR3 protein: CSAWTGGTSGLFF

J gene: TRBJ2-1
clone size: -
D gene: -
V gene: TRBV5-1
CDR3 DNA: TGCGCCAGCAGCGTTAGGGGCAAGGTCTACAATGAGCAGTTCTTC
CDR3 protein: CASSVRGKVYNEQFF

J gene: TRBJ2-7
clone size: few
D gene: TRBD1
V gene: TRBV2
CDR3 DNA: TGTGCCAGCAGGATGGCCGCGACAGGGTACGAGCAGTACTTC
CDR3 protein: CASRMAATGYEQYF

J gene: TRBJ2-3
clone size: -
D gene: TRBD1
V gene: TRBV12-3/TRBV12-4
CDR3 DNA: TGTGCCAGCTTGAAGCGGGGACAGGGGGCATCAGATACGCAGTATTTT
CDR3 protein: CASLKRGQGASDTQYF

J gene: TRBJ2-4
clone size: -
D gene: -
V gene: TRBV5-1
CDR3 DNA: TGCGCCAGCAGCCGGGGACGGGAACTAGCCAAAAACATTCAGTACTTC
CDR3 protein: CASSRGRELAKNIQYF

J gene: TRBJ1-6
clone size: few
D gene: -
V gene: TRBV20-1
CDR3 DNA: TGCAGTGCTACTCCGGGTTGGAATTCACCCCTCCACTTT
CDR3 protein: CSATPGWNSPLHF